The count of the clone carrying this T cell receptor (beta chain) is one. The CDR3 is made up of 16 amino acids. Germline V CDR1 and CDR2: ENHRY, SYGVKD. V shed 3 bases, J shed 5 bases, and the junction held 7 bases outside the gene matches. This entry comes from a study of blood T cell repertoires in COVID-19. For the study at large: T cells, B-cell-depleted T cells, or PBMCs supplied cDNA or gDNA.

In the authors' workflow: From reference gene primer amplification, estimates of nucleated cell counts were derived. The assay was immunoSEQ multiplex PCR, and TCRdb's table has in-frame clones only and misses some. V and J calls and clone size are as listed in that table; D and trimming were resolved from the DNA. Among under 35,000 clones listed, approximately 87% were seen once. V and J are TRBV10-3 and TRBJ2-7; 13 bases are a match to TRBD2. The source material was peripheral blood. The sequence derives from a human donor in a cohort sampled during active COVID-19. CDR3 amino acids: CAISETSGGATHEQYF. The CDR3 nucleotides are TGTGCCATCAGTGAAACTAGCGGGGGGGCAACCCACGAGCAGTACTTC.